Below, one T cell receptor beta chain is given with its context. This entry comes from a study of blood T cell repertoires in COVID-19. On the study more broadly: Acute and convalescent COVID-19 samples came from the United States, Italy and Spain.

Sequenced by immunoSEQ multiplex PCR; TCRdb stores in-frame clones only, minus some. The sample has about 370,000 clones, 75% to 90% seen once. Per germline, CDR1 SGHTA and CDR2 FQGNSA. Trimming removed 5 bases from V and 0 bases from J, with 14 bases in between. This CDR3 contains 16 residues. This study enrolled people aged about 18 to 90 from around 26 US geographic areas. The receptor was isolated from a man younger than 35 who had recovered from COVID-19. Input material: PBMCs or T cells enriched from blood (not recorded which). This chain uses TRBV7-2 with TRBJ2-1; maybe TRBD1 (5 bases). CDR3 in amino acids: CASSPRGSGSYNEQFF. The CDR3 DNA reads TGTGCCAGCAGCCCTAGGGGTTCGGGCTCCTACAATGAGCAGTTCTTC.